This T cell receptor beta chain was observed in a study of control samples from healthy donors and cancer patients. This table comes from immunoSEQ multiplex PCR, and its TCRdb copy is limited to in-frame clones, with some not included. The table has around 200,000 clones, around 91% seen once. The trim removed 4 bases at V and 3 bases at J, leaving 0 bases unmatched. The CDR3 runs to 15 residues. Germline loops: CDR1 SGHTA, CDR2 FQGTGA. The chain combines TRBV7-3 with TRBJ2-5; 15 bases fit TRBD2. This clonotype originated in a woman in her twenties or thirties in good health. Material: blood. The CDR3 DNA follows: TGTGCCAGCAGCTGGACTAGCGGGGGGGAAGAGACCCAGTACTTC. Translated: CASSWTSGGEETQYF.